The entry below describes one T cell receptor (beta chain). Its specificity is not known. The repertoire was sequenced with immunoSEQ multiplex PCR; TCRdb's copy has only in-frame clones and lacks some. The data show about 46,000 clones, around 80% seen once. The germline V and J ends were trimmed by 3 bases and 7 bases, with 9 bases remaining between them. The CDR3 contains 13 residues. Germline assignment: CDR1 LNHDA and CDR2 SQIVND (reference sequence). This entry belongs to a study of memory CD4+ T cells and cytomegalovirus serostatus. Study conclusions and caveats: Each of approximately 70 CMV-associated TCRbeta sequences occurred in one to five individuals. The CMV-associated TCR signature appears largely within the CD4+ memory repertoire.

The sort gate was single viable CD3+CD4+CD8-CD45RO+ cells for memory CD4+ T cells. Sequenced: memory CD4+ T cells from blood. The sequence was collected from an adult in good health and CMV-seronegative. This chain uses TRBV19 with TRBJ2-2; no clear D. In nucleotides, the CDR3 is TGTGCCAGTAGTATTGGTCCGCACGGGGAGCTGTTTTTT. It is translated as CASSIGPHGELFF. The full variable domain, in which reference TRBV19 and TRBJ2-2 provide the parts outside the CDR3, is DGGITQSPKYLFRKEGQNVTLSCEQNLNHDAMYWYRQDPGQGLRLIYYSQIVNDFQKGDIAEGYSVSREKKESFPLTVTSAQKNPTAFYLCASSIGPHGELFFGEGSRLTVL.